Listed below are T cell receptor beta chains from one sample, sequenced in a study of cytomegalovirus exposure and HLA in healthy donors. Here immunoSEQ multiplex PCR was the method, and the copy in TCRdb shows in-frame clones only, minus some. Here the sample spans approximately 160,000 clones, 65% to 70% being singletons. The specimen sequenced was PBMCs. Source of these receptors: a woman aged 18-35 years in good health and CMV-seropositive. Both conserved end residues are part of each CDR3. Each record gives: clone size, V gene, CDR3 protein. Not every row has a clone size; where given, it reads once, few, many or a size class.

clone_size: .
v_call: TRBV30
cdr3_aa: CAWSVRGVATNEKLFF

clone_size: few
v_call: TRBV6-5
cdr3_aa: CASRIGPGGQPQHF

clone_size: .
v_call: TRBV5-1
cdr3_aa: CASSSSTGLNTIYF

clone_size: .
v_call: TRBV18
cdr3_aa: CASSLLDIPGQETQYF

clone_size: .
v_call: TRBV18
cdr3_aa: CASSLGDRLHEQYF

clone_size: few
v_call: TRBV7-3
cdr3_aa: CASSLSVPRQGASGANVLTF

clone_size: .
v_call: TRBV11-2
cdr3_aa: CASSLIQGLGNIQYF

clone_size: once
v_call: TRBV6-6
cdr3_aa: CASSRGYEQYF

clone_size: .
v_call: TRBV7-2
cdr3_aa: CASSLYSGVTPYEQYF

clone_size: .
v_call: TRBV4-1
cdr3_aa: CASSHMGGASMNTEAFF

clone_size: .
v_call: TRBV5-4
cdr3_aa: CASSLGAKQPSTFF

clone_size: .
v_call: TRBV12-5
cdr3_aa: CASGPGTGVQETQYF

clone_size: .
v_call: TRBV4-1
cdr3_aa: CASSQDRSREFAGVETQYF

clone_size: .
v_call: TRBV6-6
cdr3_aa: CASSYLTGGAGEKLFF

clone_size: .
v_call: TRBV4-1
cdr3_aa: CASSQAPGQGPEDF

clone_size: .
v_call: TRBV7-9
cdr3_aa: CASRSTSGGRFSTDTQYF

clone_size: .
v_call: TRBV5-6
cdr3_aa: CASSALTANNEKLFF

clone_size: .
v_call: TRBV19
cdr3_aa: CASSGLSAGTDYGGYTF

clone_size: once
v_call: TRBV5-4
cdr3_aa: CASSLAGQTNYGYTF

clone_size: .
v_call: TRBV11-3
cdr3_aa: CASSFNGGSPQEQFF

clone_size: .
v_call: TRBV9
cdr3_aa: CASSVGEGEGYNEQFF

clone_size: .
v_call: TRBV5-8
cdr3_aa: CASSDTGVNGYTF

clone_size: .
v_call: TRBV7-2
cdr3_aa: CASSLNADRVQPQHF

clone_size: once
v_call: TRBV7-8
cdr3_aa: CASSTKTGVNEQYF

clone_size: .
v_call: TRBV9
cdr3_aa: CASSETGSYTGELFF

clone_size: few
v_call: TRBV5-1
cdr3_aa: CASSLFSASSYNEQFF

clone_size: .
v_call: TRBV19
cdr3_aa: CASSDTRHQPQHF

clone_size: .
v_call: TRBV28
cdr3_aa: CASSLPGGTRTDTQYF

clone_size: once
v_call: TRBV20-1
cdr3_aa: CSALERETQYF

clone_size: .
v_call: TRBV6-5
cdr3_aa: CASTRSTGRHTEAFF

clone_size: .
v_call: TRBV6-1
cdr3_aa: CASSEGVLASSYEQYF

clone_size: .
v_call: TRBV18
cdr3_aa: CASSPDSSGNTIYF

clone_size: .
v_call: TRBV6-5
cdr3_aa: CASSYSRGYEQYF